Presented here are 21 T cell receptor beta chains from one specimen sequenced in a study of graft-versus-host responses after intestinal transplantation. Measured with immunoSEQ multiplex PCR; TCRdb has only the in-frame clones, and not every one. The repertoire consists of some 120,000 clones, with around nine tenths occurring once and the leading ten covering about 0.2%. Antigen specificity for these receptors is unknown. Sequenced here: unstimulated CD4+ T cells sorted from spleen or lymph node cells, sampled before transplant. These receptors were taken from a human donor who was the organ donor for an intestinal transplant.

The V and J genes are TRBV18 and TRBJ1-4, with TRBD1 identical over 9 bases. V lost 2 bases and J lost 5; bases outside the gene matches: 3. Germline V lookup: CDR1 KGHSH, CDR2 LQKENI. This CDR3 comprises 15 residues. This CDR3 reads CASSPSGTGNEKLFF. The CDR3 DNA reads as TGTGCCAGCTCACCATCCGGGACAGGGAATGAAAAACTGTTTTTT.

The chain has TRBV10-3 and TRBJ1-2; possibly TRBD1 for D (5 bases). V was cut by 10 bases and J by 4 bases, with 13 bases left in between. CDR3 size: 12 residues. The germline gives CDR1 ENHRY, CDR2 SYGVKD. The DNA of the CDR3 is TGTGCCACCTCCGGGACCTTCTATGGCTACACCTTC. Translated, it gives CATSGTFYGYTF.

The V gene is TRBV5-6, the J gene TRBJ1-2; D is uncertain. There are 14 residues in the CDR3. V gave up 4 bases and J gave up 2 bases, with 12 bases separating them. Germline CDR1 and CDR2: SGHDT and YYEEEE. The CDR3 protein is CASSHGFLNYGYTF. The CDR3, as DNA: TGTGCCAGCAGCCACGGCTTCCTAAACTATGGCTACACCTTC.

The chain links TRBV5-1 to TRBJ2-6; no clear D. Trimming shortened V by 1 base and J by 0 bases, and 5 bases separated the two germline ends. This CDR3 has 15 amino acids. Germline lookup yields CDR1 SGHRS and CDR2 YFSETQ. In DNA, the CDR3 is TGCGCCAGCAGCTTGCAGAGCTCTGGGGCCAACGTCCTGACTTTC. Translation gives CASSLQSSGANVLTF. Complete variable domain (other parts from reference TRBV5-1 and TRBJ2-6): KAGVTQTPRYLIKTRGQQVTLSCSPISGHRSVSWYQQTPGQGLQFLFEYFSETQRNKGNFPGRFSGRQFSNSRSEMNVSTLELGDSALYLCASSLQSSGANVLTFGAGSRLTVL.

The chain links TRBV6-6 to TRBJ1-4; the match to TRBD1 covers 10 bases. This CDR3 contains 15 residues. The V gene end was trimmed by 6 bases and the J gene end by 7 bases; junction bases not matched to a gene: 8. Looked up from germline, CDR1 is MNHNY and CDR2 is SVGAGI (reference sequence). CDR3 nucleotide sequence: TGTGCCAGCAGAACCGACAGGGGGCCAGCTGAAAAACTGTTTTTT. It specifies CASRTDRGPAEKLFF.

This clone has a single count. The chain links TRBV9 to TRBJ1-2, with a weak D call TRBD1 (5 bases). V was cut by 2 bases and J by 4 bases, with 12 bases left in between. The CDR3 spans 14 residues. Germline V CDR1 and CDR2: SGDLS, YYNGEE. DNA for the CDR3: TGTGCCAGCAGCGTCTCCGGGACCGGCTATGGCTACACCTTC. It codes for CASSVSGTGYGYTF.

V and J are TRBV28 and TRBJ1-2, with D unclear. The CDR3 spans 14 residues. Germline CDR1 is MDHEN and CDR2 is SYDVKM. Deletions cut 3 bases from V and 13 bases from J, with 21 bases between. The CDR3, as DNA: TGTGCCAGCAGTTTTCGGGTATTCGATATGAGGAGCACCTTC. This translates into CASSFRVFDMRSTF.

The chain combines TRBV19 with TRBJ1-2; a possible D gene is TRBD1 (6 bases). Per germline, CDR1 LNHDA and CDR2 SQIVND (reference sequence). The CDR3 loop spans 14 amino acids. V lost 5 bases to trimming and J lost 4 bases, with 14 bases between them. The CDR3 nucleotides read TGTGCCAGTAGTCCTTTGGACAGTTCCTATGGCTACACCTTC. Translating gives CASSPLDSSYGYTF.

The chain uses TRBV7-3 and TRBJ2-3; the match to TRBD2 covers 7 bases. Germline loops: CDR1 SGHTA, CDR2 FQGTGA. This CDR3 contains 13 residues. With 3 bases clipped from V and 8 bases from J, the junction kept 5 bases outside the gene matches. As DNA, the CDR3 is TGTGCCAGCAGCTTCGCTTGGGGGGGTACGCAGTATTTT. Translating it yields CASSFAWGGTQYF. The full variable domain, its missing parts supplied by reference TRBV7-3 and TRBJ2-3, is GAGVSQTPSNKVTEKGKYVELRCDPISGHTALYWYRQSLGQGPEFLIYFQGTGAADDSGLPNDRFFAVRPEGSVSTLKIQRTERGDSAVYLCASSFAWGGTQYFGPGTRLTVL.

The CDR3 DNA sequence: TGTGCCAGCAGCCCGGGACAGCCCTCTGGGGCCAACGTCCTGACTTTC. Residues: CASSPGQPSGANVLTF. V is TRBV5-4 and J is TRBJ2-6; 7 nucleotides match TRBD1. Germline V gene lookup returns CDR1 SGHNT and CDR2 YYREEE (reference sequence). The CDR3 has 16 amino acids. V dropped 4 bases and J dropped 0; count of bases not matched to a gene: 4. Complete variable domain (other parts from reference TRBV5-4 and TRBJ2-6): ETGVTQSPTHLIKTRGQQVTLRCSSQSGHNTVSWYQQALGQGPQFIFQYYREEENGRGNFPPRFSGLQFPNYSSELNVNALELDDSALYLCASSPGQPSGANVLTFGAGSRLTVL.

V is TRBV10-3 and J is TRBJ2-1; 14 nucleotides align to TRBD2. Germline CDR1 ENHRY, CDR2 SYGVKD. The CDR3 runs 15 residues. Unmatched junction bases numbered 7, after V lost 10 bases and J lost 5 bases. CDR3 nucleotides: TGTGCCACCCGACTAGCGGGAGGGAACCACAATGAGCAGTTCTTC. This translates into CATRLAGGNHNEQFF.

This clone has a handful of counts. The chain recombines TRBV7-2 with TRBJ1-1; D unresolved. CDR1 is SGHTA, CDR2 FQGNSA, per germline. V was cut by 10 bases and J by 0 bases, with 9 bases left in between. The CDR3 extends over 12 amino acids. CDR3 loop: CATGRLNTEAFF. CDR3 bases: TGTGCCACCGGACGGTTGAACACTGAAGCTTTCTTT.

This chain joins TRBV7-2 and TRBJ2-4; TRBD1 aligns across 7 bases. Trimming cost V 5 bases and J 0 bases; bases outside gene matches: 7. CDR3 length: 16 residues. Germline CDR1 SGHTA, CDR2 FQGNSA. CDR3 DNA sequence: TGTGCCAGCAGCCCTGGGACAGATCCAGCCAAAAACATTCAGTACTTC. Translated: CASSPGTDPAKNIQYF.

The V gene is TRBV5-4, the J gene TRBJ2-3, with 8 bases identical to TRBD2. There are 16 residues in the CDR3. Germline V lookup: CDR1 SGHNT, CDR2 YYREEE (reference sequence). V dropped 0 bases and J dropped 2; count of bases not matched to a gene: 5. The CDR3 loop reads CASSLAASGYTDTQYF. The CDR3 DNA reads TGTGCCAGCAGCTTGGCCGCTAGCGGGTACACAGATACGCAGTATTTT. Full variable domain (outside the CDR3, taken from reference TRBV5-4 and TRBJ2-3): ETGVTQSPTHLIKTRGQQVTLRCSSQSGHNTVSWYQQALGQGPQFIFQYYREEENGRGNFPPRFSGLQFPNYSSELNVNALELDDSALYLCASSLAASGYTDTQYFGPGTRLTVL.

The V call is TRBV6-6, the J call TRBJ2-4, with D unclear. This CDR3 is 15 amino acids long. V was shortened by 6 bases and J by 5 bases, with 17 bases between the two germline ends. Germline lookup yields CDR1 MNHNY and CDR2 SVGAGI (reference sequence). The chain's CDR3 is CASRVGFLRQNIQYF. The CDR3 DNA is TGTGCCAGCAGGGTGGGTTTTTTGCGGCAAAACATTCAGTACTTC.

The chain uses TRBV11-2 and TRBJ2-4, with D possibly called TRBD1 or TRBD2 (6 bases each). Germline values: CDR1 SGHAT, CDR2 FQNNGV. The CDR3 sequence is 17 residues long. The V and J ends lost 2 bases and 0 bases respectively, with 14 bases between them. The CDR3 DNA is TGTGCCAGCAGCTTACCGGCCGGGGGCCTAGCCAAAAACATTCAGTACTTC. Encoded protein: CASSLPAGGLAKNIQYF.

The CDR3: CASSGTSAEETQYF. DNA for the CDR3: TGTGCCAGCAGTGGCACTAGCGCCGAAGAGACCCAGTACTTC. This chain joins TRBV25-1 and TRBJ2-5, with 7 bases lining up with TRBD2. The V segment lost 4 bases and the J segment 3 bases; nucleotides outside the gene matches: 5. The CDR3 loop spans 14 amino acids. The germline CDR1 and CDR2 sequences are MGHDK and SYGVNS. The complete variable domain, with remaining parts taken from reference TRBV25-1 and TRBJ2-5, reads EADIYQTPRYLVIGTGKKITLECSQTMGHDKMYWYQQDPGMELHLIHYSYGVNSTEKGDLSSESTVSRIRTEHFPLTLESARPSHTSQYLCASSGTSAEETQYFGPGTRLLVL.

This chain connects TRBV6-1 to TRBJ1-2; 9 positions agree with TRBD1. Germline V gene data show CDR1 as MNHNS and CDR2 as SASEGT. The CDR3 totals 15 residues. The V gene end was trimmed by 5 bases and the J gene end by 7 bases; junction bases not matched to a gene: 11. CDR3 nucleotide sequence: TGTGCCAGCAGTCAATACAGGGGGCAAGATAGTGGCTACACCTTC. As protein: CASSQYRGQDSGYTF.

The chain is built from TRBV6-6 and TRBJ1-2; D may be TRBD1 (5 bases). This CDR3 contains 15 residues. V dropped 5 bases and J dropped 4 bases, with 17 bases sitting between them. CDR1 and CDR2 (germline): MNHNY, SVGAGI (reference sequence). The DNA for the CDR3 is TGTGCCAGCAGTACTGGACAAAGCCCCAGCTATGGCTACACCTTC. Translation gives CASSTGQSPSYGYTF.

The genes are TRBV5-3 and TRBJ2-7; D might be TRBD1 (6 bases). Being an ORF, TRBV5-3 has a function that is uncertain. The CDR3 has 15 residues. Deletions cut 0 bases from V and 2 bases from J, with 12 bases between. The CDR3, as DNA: TGTGCCAGAAGCTTGGTGCAGGGGAGAACCTACGAGCAGTACTTC. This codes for CARSLVQGRTYEQYF.

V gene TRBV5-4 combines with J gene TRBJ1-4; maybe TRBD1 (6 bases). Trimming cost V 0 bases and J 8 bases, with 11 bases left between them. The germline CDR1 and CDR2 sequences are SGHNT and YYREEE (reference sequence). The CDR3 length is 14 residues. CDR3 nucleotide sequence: TGTGCCAGCAGCTTGGCCGGGGGCGGGGAAAAACTGTTTTTT. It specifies CASSLAGGGEKLFF.